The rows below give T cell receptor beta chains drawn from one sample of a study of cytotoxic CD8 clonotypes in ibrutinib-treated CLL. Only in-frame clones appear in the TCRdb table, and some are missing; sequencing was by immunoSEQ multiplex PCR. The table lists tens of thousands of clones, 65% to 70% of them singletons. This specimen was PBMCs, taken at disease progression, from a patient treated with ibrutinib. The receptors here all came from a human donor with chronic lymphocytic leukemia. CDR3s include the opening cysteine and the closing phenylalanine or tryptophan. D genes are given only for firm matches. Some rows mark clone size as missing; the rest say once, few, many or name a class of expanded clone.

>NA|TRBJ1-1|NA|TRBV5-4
CASSGSTGPNTEAFF
TGTGCCAGCTCCGGATCCACAGGACCGAACACTGAAGCTTTCTTT
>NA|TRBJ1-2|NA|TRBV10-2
CASSADSTGSLGYGYTF
TGCGCCAGCAGCGCAGATTCGACAGGCTCCCTCGGATATGGCTACACCTTC
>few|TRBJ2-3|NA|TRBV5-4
CASSAKGGRDTQYF
TGTGCCAGCAGCGCAAAGGGTGGGCGGGATACGCAGTATTTT
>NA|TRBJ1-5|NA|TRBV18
CASSQGTAAQGQPQHF
TGTGCCAGCTCCCAAGGGACCGCCGCTCAAGGTCAGCCCCAGCATTTT
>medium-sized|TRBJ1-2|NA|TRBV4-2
CASSLTGGYGYTF
TGTGCCAGCAGCTTGACGGGGGGCTATGGCTACACCTTC
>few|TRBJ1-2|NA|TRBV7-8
CASSSRDTAYTF
TGTGCCAGCAGCTCCCGGGACACGGCTTACACCTTC
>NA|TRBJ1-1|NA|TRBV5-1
CASSSPNGRPNTEAFF
TGCGCCAGCAGCTCCCCTAATGGGAGGCCGAACACTGAAGCTTTCTTT
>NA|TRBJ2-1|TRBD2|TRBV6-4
CASRPTSGATLHSYNEQFF
TGTGCCAGCAGGCCCACTAGCGGGGCCACACTCCACTCCTACAATGAGCAGTTCTTC
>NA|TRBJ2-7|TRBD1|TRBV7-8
CASSRDRAYEQYF
TGTGCCAGCAGCCGGGACAGGGCCTACGAGCAGTACTTC
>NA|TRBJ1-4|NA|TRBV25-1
CASTGRTTNEKLFF
TGTGCCAGCACAGGACGGACAACTAATGAAAAACTGTTTTTT
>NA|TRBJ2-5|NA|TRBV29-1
CSVGRGRAGETQYF
TGCAGCGTTGGGAGGGGGCGAGCGGGAGAGACCCAGTACTTC